This T cell receptor beta chain was documented in a study of T-cell memory formation after mild COVID-19. Via MiXCR, TCRdb re-called the 5' RACE reads, giving one row per CDR3 protein. The sample contains 75,000 to 95,000 distinct CDR3 sequences, 13% of which appear only once. The receptor was derived from an adult woman who had mild COVID-19 (a few samples of this study predate the infection). Cell type and time point are not known. The source material was PBMCs or a T cell subset sorted from them (not recorded which).

The CDR3 spells CATRGQSYEQYF. CDR3 bases: TGTGCCACCAGGGGACAGAGCTACGAGCAGTACTTC. The V gene is TRBV24-1, the J gene TRBJ2-7; 7 nucleotides align to TRBD1. The trim removed 7 bases at V and 3 bases at J, leaving 2 bases unmatched. The germline V gene has CDR1 KGHDR and CDR2 SFDVKD. The CDR3 totals 12 residues.